This TCR beta chain emerged from a study of cytomegalovirus exposure and HLA in healthy donors. General study findings and limits: CMV antigen specificity was confirmed in vitro for a few CMV-associated chains.

Donors came from a validation cohort of 95 to 150 subjects, distinct from the first 666-subject cohort. Only in-frame clones appear in the TCRdb table, and some are missing; sequencing was by immunoSEQ multiplex PCR. Of 35,000 to 50,000 clones detected, 80% to 95% appear once; the ten largest clones hold 2% to 2.5%. Trimming stripped 3 bases from V and 0 bases from J, with 4 bases between. Germline assignment: CDR1 SGHDT and CDR2 YYEEEE. CDR3 length: 12 amino acids. On this clone: Its target is unknown.

Source material: PBMCs. The clonotype was recovered from a woman younger than 30 in good health and CMV-seronegative. The chain combines TRBV5-6 with TRBJ2-7, with D uncertain. DNA for the CDR3: TGTGCCAGCAGCTCGAGCTCCTACGAGCAGTACTTC. Its protein is CASSSSSYEQYF. The full variable domain, with the rest looked up from reference TRBV5-6 and TRBJ2-7, is DAGVTQSPTHLIKTRGQQVTLRCSPKSGHDTVSWYQQALGQGPQFIFQYYEEEERQRGNFPDRFSGHQFPNYSSELNVNALLLGDSALYLCASSSSSYEQYFGPGTRLTVT.